A selection of T cell receptor beta chains follows, all from one sample in a study of cytomegalovirus exposure and HLA in healthy donors. Measured with immunoSEQ multiplex PCR; TCRdb has only the in-frame clones, and not every one. The sample lists about 200,000 clones, roughly 80% seen once, with about 3% in the top ten. The sample was PBMCs. The receptor set was obtained from a man aged 30 to 45 in good health and CMV-seronegative. Each CDR3 is given with its conserved first and last residue.

v_gene: TRBV19; len: 14; CDR3aa: CASQVGQGALGYTF
v_gene: TRBV9; len: 16; CDR3aa: CASSVVEGTVLNEQFF
v_gene: TRBV19; len: 14; CDR3aa: CASRQGVTTDTQYF
v_gene: TRBV21-1; len: 13; CDR3aa: CASSKDMTGELFF
v_gene: TRBV6-4; len: 17; CDR3aa: CASSDHNRDRGNQPQHF
v_gene: TRBV4-1; len: 13; CDR3aa: CASSQGAGYGYTF
v_gene: TRBV28; len: 15; CDR3aa: CASSAPGTGLETQYF
v_gene: TRBV2; len: 16; CDR3aa: CASSGSPASVVETQYF
v_gene: TRBV15; len: 15; CDR3aa: CATSDGQGSTDTQYF
v_gene: TRBV9; len: 14; CDR3aa: CASSPRTGGTEAFF
v_gene: TRBV5-1; len: 15; CDR3aa: CASSAGTGQRDGYTF
v_gene: TRBV7-2; len: 14; CDR3aa: CASSFVQGGETQYF
v_gene: TRBV28; len: 17; CDR3aa: CASSLWSRGSYNSPLHF
v_gene: TRBV21-1; len: 14; CDR3aa: CASSKLGTGETQYF
v_gene: TRBV5-6; len: 16; CDR3aa: CASSLANWGRRAEAFF
v_gene: TRBV6-5; len: 14; CDR3aa: CASSYGGGAYEQYF
v_gene: TRBV9; len: 15; CDR3aa: CASSETGLAGETQYF
v_gene: TRBV9; len: 16; CDR3aa: CARIPRLLEGAYEQYF
v_gene: TRBV5-4; len: 16; CDR3aa: CASSGRRLAGDDTQYF
v_gene: TRBV28; len: 14; CDR3aa: CASSFGPADTEAFF
v_gene: TRBV2; len: 13; CDR3aa: CASSAQGRNEQYF
v_gene: TRBV18; len: 13; CDR3aa: CASSGTINTEAFF